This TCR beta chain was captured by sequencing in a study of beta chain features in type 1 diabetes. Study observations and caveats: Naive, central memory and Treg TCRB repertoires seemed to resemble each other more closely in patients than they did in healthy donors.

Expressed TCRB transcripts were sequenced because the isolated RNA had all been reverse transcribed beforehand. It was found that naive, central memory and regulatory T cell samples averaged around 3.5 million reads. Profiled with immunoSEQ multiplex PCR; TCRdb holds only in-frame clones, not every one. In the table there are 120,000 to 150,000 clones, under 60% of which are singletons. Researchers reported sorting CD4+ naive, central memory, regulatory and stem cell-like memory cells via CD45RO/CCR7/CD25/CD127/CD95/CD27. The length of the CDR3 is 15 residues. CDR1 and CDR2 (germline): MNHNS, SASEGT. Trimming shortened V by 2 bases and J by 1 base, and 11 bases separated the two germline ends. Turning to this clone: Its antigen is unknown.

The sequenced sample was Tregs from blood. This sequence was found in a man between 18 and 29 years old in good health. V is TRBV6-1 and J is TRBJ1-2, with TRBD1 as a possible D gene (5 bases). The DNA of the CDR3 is TGTGCCAGCAGTGAACTCGCAGGGTTTAACTATGGCTACACCTTC. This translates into CASSELAGFNYGYTF.